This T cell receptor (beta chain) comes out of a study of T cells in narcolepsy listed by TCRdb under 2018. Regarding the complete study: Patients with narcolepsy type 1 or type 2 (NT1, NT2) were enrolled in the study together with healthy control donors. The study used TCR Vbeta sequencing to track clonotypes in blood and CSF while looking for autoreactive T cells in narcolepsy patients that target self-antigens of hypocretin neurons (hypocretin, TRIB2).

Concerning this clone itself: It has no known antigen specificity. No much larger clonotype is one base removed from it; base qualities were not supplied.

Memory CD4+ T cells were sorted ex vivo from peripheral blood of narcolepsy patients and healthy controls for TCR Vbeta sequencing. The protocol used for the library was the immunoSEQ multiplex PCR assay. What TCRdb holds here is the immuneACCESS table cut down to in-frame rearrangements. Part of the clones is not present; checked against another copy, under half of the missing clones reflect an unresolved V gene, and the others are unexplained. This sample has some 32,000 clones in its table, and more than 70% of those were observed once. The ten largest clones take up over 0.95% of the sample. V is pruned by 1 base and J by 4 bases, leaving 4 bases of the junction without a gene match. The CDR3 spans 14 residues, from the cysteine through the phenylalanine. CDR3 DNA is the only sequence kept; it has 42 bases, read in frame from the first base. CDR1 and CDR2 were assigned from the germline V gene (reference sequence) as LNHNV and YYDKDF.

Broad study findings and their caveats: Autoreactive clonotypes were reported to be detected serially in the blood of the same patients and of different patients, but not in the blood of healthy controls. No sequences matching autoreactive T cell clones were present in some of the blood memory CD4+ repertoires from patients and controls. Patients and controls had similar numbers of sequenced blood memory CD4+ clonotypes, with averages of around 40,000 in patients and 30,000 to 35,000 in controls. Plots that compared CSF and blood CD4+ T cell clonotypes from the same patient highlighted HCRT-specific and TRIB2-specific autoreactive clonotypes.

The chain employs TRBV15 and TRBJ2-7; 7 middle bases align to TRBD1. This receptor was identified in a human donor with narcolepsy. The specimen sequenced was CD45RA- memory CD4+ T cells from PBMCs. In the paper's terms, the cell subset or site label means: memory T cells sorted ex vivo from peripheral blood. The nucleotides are TGTGCCACCAGCAGAGGGACAGGATCATACGAGCAGTACTTC. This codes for CATSRGTGSYEQYF.